This passage covers 20 T cell receptor beta chains from one sample sequenced in a study of blood T cell repertoires in COVID-19. Sequencing used immunoSEQ multiplex PCR; TCRdb keeps in-frame clones, though not all of them. There are more than 95,000 clones in the sample; approximately 80% occur only once, and around a tenth lies in the top ten. Input material: peripheral blood. All receptors come from an older woman with acute or convalescent COVID-19.

The chain couples TRBV7-3 to TRBJ2-2, with no clear D. CDR1 SGHTA and CDR2 FQGTGA come from the germline V gene. CDR3 length: 13 amino acids. V lost 3 bases, J lost 3 bases, and 5 bases lay in between. The CDR3 DNA reads TGTGCCAGCAGCTTTCGTGACACCGGGGAGCTGTTTTTT. This translates into CASSFRDTGELFF.

The chain is built from TRBV15 and TRBJ1-1; D is undetermined. The V gene's germline CDR1 is LNHNV and CDR2 YYDKDF (reference sequence). This CDR3 comprises 15 residues. Between the trimmed V and J ends, which lost 4 bases and 1 base, there was a span of 13 bases. The DNA for the CDR3 is TGTGCCACCAGCACTCCCTGGGCCCAGAACACTGAAGCTTTCTTT. Encoded protein: CATSTPWAQNTEAFF.

The chain links TRBV4-2 to TRBJ2-6; TRBD2 matches 11 bases. J was trimmed by 2 bases and V by 0 bases; bases with no gene match: 12. From germline, CDR1 is LGHNA and CDR2 YNFKEQ. There are 21 residues in the CDR3. The DNA of the CDR3 is TGTGCCAGCAGCCAAGATCCTTCGATAGCGGGAGGGCCGCCTGGGGCCAACGTCCTGACTTTC. It codes for CASSQDPSIAGGPPGANVLTF.

The V and J genes are TRBV6-2 or TRBV6-3 and TRBJ2-7; 8 bases map to TRBD1. CDR3 length equals 15 residues. After removal of 5 bases from V and 3 bases from J, the junction contained 9 bases not matched to a gene. Germline V gives CDR1 MNHEY, CDR2 SVGEGT. For the CDR3, the DNA is TGTGCCAGCAGTCCGGAGGACAGGGCGTTCTACGAGCAGTACTTC. Protein sequence: CASSPEDRAFYEQYF.

V gene TRBV28 combines with J gene TRBJ1-6, with 9 bases matching TRBD1. V lost 8 bases, J lost 6 bases, and 8 bases stayed unmatched. Germline loops: CDR1 MDHEN, CDR2 SYDVKM. This CDR3 has 15 residues. In nucleotides, the CDR3 is TGTGCCAGCCAGACGTGGGGACAGGGTAATTCACCCCTCCACTTT. It is translated as CASQTWGQGNSPLHF.

The V gene is TRBV28, the J gene TRBJ2-1, with D possibly being TRBD2 (5 bases). CDR1 MDHEN and CDR2 SYDVKM come from the germline V gene. The CDR3 contains 15 residues. The V gene lost 6 bases and the J gene lost 6 bases, with 18 bases spanning the gap. The CDR3 loop is CASSPDTPRANEQFF. The CDR3 DNA is TGTGCCAGCAGCCCGGATACTCCGAGGGCCAATGAGCAGTTCTTC.

J is TRBJ1-1 and V is TRBV29-1; D uncertain. V lost 4 bases and J 7 bases, leaving 19 bases between the germline ends. Per germline, CDR1 SQVTM and CDR2 ANQGSEA. The length of the CDR3 is 14 residues. CDR3 in amino acids: CSVADPLAGFEAFF. The DNA for the CDR3 is TGCAGCGTTGCGGACCCCCTCGCGGGGTTTGAAGCTTTCTTT.

V gene TRBV7-9 combines with J gene TRBJ1-4; 10 nucleotides line up with TRBD1. Unmatched junction bases numbered 1, after V lost 3 bases and J lost 6 bases. The CDR3 covers 14 residues. Germline V gene sequence: CDR1 SEHNR, CDR2 FQNEAQ (reference sequence). The CDR3 spells CASSFGTGDEKLFF. The CDR3 DNA is TGTGCCAGCAGCTTCGGGACAGGGGATGAAAAACTGTTTTTT.

A single count supports this clone. The CDR3 protein is CASSSGVVPYEQYF. In DNA form, the CDR3 reads TGTGCCAGCAGCTCGGGAGTCGTCCCCTACGAGCAGTACTTC. The chain couples TRBV7-2 to TRBJ2-7; D may be TRBD2 (6 bases). CDR1 and CDR2 from the germline V gene are SGHTA and FQGNSA. V gave up 4 bases and J gave up 2 bases, with 12 bases separating them. The CDR3 consists of 14 residues.

The V gene is TRBV7-2, the J gene TRBJ2-3; perhaps TRBD2 as D (6 bases). The CDR3 has 15 residues. V lost 4 bases and J lost 0, with 11 bases in between. The V gene's germline CDR1 is SGHTA and CDR2 FQGNSA. CDR3 residues: CASSSGTPSTDTQYF. The DNA of the CDR3 is TGTGCCAGCAGCTCAGGGACTCCTAGCACAGATACGCAGTATTTT.

The chain links TRBV5-1 to TRBJ2-1; maybe TRBD2 (5 bases). V was trimmed by 0 bases and J by 0 bases, leaving 19 bases between them. The CDR3 totals 19 residues. CDR1 is SGHRS, CDR2 YFSETQ, per germline. The CDR3 nucleotides are TGCGCCAGCAGCTTGGGCGCCCCGGGCGGGCGGTCCTCCTACAATGAGCAGTTCTTC. Residues: CASSLGAPGGRSSYNEQFF.

J is TRBJ1-4 and V is TRBV12-3 or TRBV12-4; D perhaps matches TRBD1 (5 bases). CDR3 size: 12 residues. Trimming removed 6 bases at V and 8 bases at J, with 10 bases between. The CDR3 bases are TGTGCCAGCAGACAGACAGAGGAAAAACTGTTTTTT. Residues: CASRQTEEKLFF.

This clone was counted only a few times. The chain uses TRBV4-1 and TRBJ2-5, with D possibly matching TRBD2 (5 bases). The ends were cut back, 4 bases at V and 5 bases at J, with 14 bases in the middle. There are 14 residues in the CDR3. CDR1 MGHRA and CDR2 YSYEKL come from the germline V gene. Here the CDR3 reads CASSPLAGLETQYF. CDR3 sequence (DNA): TGCGCCAGCAGCCCCCTGGCGGGTCTGGAGACCCAGTACTTC.

This clone was recorded only once. Within the sample, other DNA sequences also encode this same CDR3. The V gene is TRBV6-5, the J gene TRBJ1-1; D is possibly TRBD1 (6 bases). Trimming pared 2 bases from V and 1 base from J, leaving 8 bases between. The CDR3 spans 14 residues. Germline values: CDR1 MNHEY, CDR2 SVGAGI. The CDR3 bases are TGTGCCAGCAGTTACCTAGGGGGGAACACTGAAGCTTTCTTT. The encoded protein is CASSYLGGNTEAFF.

J is TRBJ1-6 and V is TRBV5-4; 7 bases match TRBD1. Losses at the gene ends were 4 bases for V and 0 bases for J; bases not matched to a gene: 7. The CDR3 runs to 17 residues. From germline, CDR1 is SGHNT and CDR2 YYREEE (reference sequence). CDR3 protein: CASSPDRLSSYNSPLHF. Here the CDR3 DNA reads TGTGCCAGCAGCCCGGACAGGCTTAGCTCCTATAATTCACCCCTCCACTTT. The whole variable domain, filled in from reference TRBV5-4 and TRBJ1-6, reads ETGVTQSPTHLIKTRGQQVTLRCSSQSGHNTVSWYQQALGQGPQFIFQYYREEENGRGNFPPRFSGLQFPNYSSELNVNALELDDSALYLCASSPDRLSSYNSPLHFGNGTRLTVT.

The chain has TRBV6-6 and TRBJ2-1, with 12 bases aligning to TRBD2. From germline, CDR1 is MNHNY and CDR2 SVGAGI (reference sequence). V was pared by 0 bases and J by 5 bases, with 2 bases of the junction left unmatched. The CDR3 is 16 residues long. This CDR3 reads CASSYSTSGSNNEQFF. CDR3 sequence (DNA): TGTGCCAGCAGTTACTCGACTAGCGGGAGTAACAATGAGCAGTTCTTC.

The chain carries TRBV12-3 or TRBV12-4 and TRBJ1-1; no clear D gene. This CDR3 is built from 12 residues. V was cut by 6 bases and J by 1 base, with 6 bases left in between. The CDR3 DNA is TGTGCCAGCAGATCTACGAACACTGAAGCTTTCTTT. Its protein product is CASRSTNTEAFF.

This chain joins TRBV29-1 and TRBJ2-1; D remains unclear. CDR3 length: 12 amino acids. With 6 bases removed from V and 3 bases from J, the gap between germline ends came to 9 bases. From germline, CDR1 is SQVTM and CDR2 ANQGSEA. CDR3 DNA: TGCAGCGTAGCAGACAACTACAATGAGCAGTTCTTC. This gives the protein CSVADNYNEQFF.

This clone occurred once. V is TRBV4-3 and J is TRBJ2-3; 10 nucleotides match TRBD1. With V trimmed by 0 bases and J by 3 bases, 6 bases remained unmatched. The length of the CDR3 is 17 residues. CDR1 LGHNA and CDR2 YSLEER come from the germline V gene. The CDR3 loop is CASSQDVGQGVTDTQYF. In DNA, the CDR3 is TGCGCCAGCAGCCAAGACGTTGGACAGGGGGTGACAGATACGCAGTATTTT.

The chain joins TRBV9 to TRBJ1-1; no firm D call. CDR1 is SGDLS and CDR2 is YYNGEE in the germline V gene. The V end was cut by 2 bases, the J end by 7 bases, with 12 bases between. CDR3 length: 13 residues. The CDR3 is CASSVRGFGEAFF. The CDR3, as DNA: TGTGCCAGCAGCGTCAGAGGCTTCGGTGAAGCTTTCTTT.